The sequence of this TCR beta chain was determined in a study of regulatory T cells in long-lasting Graves disease. In this sample, this clonotype turned up once. The V and J ends lost 3 bases and 1 base respectively, with 7 bases between them. This CDR3 spans 13 amino acids. Germline V gene sequence: CDR1 GTSNPN, CDR2 SVGIG (reference sequence). As for time point: persistent/refractory GD, antithyroid drugs over 5 years with positive TRAb. With RNA extracted from PBMCs as input, the TCR library was made. The patients included were those that came from an endocrinology department in Xi'an, China. Through Arm-PCR of CDR3 regions and iRepertoire HTBI primers, TCR beta libraries were built. TCRdb reprocessed the multiplex PCR reads via MiXCR and lists one record per CDR3 protein. Of a few hundred thousand distinct CDR3 sequences listed, around a quarter are singletons.

This sequence joins TRBV30 and TRBJ1-5; no firm D call. The sequence derives from a female donor with Graves disease. The source material was peripheral blood mononuclear cells (PBMCs), sampled when the disease was refractory, from a patient treated with antithyroid drugs. The CDR3 region has the DNA TGTGCCTGGAGCGAAAAGAGCAATCAGCCCCAGCATTTT. The encoded protein is CAWSEKSNQPQHF.